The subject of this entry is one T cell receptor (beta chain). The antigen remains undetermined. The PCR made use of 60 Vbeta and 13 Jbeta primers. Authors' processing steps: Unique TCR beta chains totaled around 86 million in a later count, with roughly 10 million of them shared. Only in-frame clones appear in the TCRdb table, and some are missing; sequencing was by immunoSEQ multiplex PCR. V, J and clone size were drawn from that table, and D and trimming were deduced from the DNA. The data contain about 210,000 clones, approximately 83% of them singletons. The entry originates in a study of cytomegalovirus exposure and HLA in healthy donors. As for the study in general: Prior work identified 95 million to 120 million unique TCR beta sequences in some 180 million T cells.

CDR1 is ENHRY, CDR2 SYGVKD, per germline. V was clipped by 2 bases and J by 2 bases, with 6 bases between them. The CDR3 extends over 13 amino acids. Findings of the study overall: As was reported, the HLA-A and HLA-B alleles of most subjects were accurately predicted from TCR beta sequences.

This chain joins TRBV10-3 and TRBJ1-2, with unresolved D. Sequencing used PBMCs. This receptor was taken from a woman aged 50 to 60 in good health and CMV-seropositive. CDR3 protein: CAISEGPNYGYTF. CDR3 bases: TGTGCCATCAGTGAGGGGCCCAACTATGGCTACACCTTC.